Shown below are 18 T cell receptor beta chains from a single sample sequenced in a study of OX40 agonist ivuxolimab in advanced cancers. Repertoires were generated with immunoSEQ multiplex PCR, while TCRdb's copy carries only in-frame clones and drops some. The sample contains about 59,000 clones, more than 75% of which appear only once. The input for sequencing was CD4+ or CD8+ T cells sorted from blood, taken in a trial of the OX40 agonist ivuxolimab. These receptors were collected from an adult with an advanced solid tumor such as melanoma, head and neck, liver or kidney cancer.

The chain joins TRBV7-8 to TRBJ1-4; D not resolved. Per germline, CDR1 SGHVS and CDR2 FQNEAQ. The length of the CDR3 is 14 residues. Trimming left V 5 bases short and J 1 base short, with 8 bases between. CDR3 residues: CASSERRTNEKLFF. The DNA of the CDR3 is TGTGCCAGCAGCGAAAGGAGAACTAATGAAAAACTGTTTTTT.

The chain uses TRBV5-1 and TRBJ1-5; D may be TRBD1 (5 bases). This CDR3 region has 13 residues. CDR1 and CDR2 from the germline V gene are SGHRS and YFSETQ. Trimming pared 0 bases from V and 9 bases from J, leaving 10 bases between. CDR3 protein: CASSLGDSGPQHF. CDR3 bases: TGCGCCAGCAGCTTGGGGGACTCTGGGCCCCAGCATTTT.

The J gene is TRBJ1-3, the V gene TRBV30; D gene unclear. CDR3 size: 12 residues. Germline CDR1 GTSNPN, CDR2 SVGIG (reference sequence). V dropped 2 bases and J dropped 4 bases, with 6 bases sitting between them. The CDR3 protein is CAWSLGGNTIYF. The CDR3 region has the DNA TGTGCCTGGAGTCTGGGGGGAAACACCATATATTTT. Filled out from reference TRBV30 and TRBJ1-3, the complete variable domain reads SQTIHQWPATLVQPVGSPLSLECTVEGTSNPNLYWYRQAAGRGLQLLFYSVGIGQISSEVPQNLSASRPQDRQFILSSKKLLLSDSGFYLCAWSLGGNTIYFGEGSWLTVV.

V gene TRBV19 combines with J gene TRBJ2-3; D is ambiguous. Germline-derived CDR1 and CDR2 are LNHDA and SQIVND (reference sequence). The CDR3 covers 16 residues. Trimming cost V 4 bases and J 4 bases, with 18 bases left between them. This chain's CDR3 is CASSNWTSSSPDTQYF. CDR3 nucleotide sequence: TGTGCCAGTAGTAACTGGACGTCGTCCTCACCAGATACGCAGTATTTT.

V gene TRBV7-2 combines with J gene TRBJ2-3, with D perhaps matching TRBD1 (7 bases). Trimming removed 5 bases at V and 9 bases at J, with 21 bases between. The CDR3 loop spans 15 amino acids. Germline V gene data show CDR1 as SGHTA and CDR2 as FQGNSA. The CDR3 here is CASSQGTAGGLTQYF. The DNA of the CDR3 is TGTGCCAGCAGCCAAGGGACAGCCGGAGGGTTGACGCAGTATTTT.

The gene calls are TRBV30 and TRBJ2-1; D is possibly TRBD1 (5 bases). Per the germline V gene, CDR1 is GTSNPN and CDR2 is SVGIG (reference sequence). The CDR3 is 13 amino acids. V lost 4 bases to trimming and J lost 6 bases, with 13 bases between them. The CDR3 reads CAWNARVGNEQFF. CDR3 sequence (DNA): TGTGCCTGGAACGCCAGGGTAGGCAATGAGCAGTTCTTC.

The V and J genes are TRBV2 and TRBJ1-5; D is unclear. The germline gives CDR1 SNHLY, CDR2 FYNNEI. The CDR3 is 14 residues long. V dropped 4 bases and J dropped 1 base, with 8 bases sitting between them. The CDR3 region has the DNA TGTGCCAGCAGTGGAGCCTTGAGCAATCAGCCCCAGCATTTT. Translated: CASSGALSNQPQHF.

The chain employs TRBV30 and TRBJ2-1; TRBD2 might be the D (6 bases). Germline-derived CDR1 and CDR2 are GTSNPN and SVGIG (reference sequence). The CDR3 consists of 14 residues. Trimming pared 3 bases from V and 2 bases from J, leaving 11 bases between. CDR3 DNA sequence: TGTGCCTGGAGCCCTTTAGCGGCCTACAATGAGCAGTTCTTC. Translating gives CAWSPLAAYNEQFF.

CDR3 residues: CASSGGTAYGYTF. CDR3 nucleotides: TGTGCCAGCAGCGGAGGGACAGCCTATGGCTACACCTTC. V and J are TRBV7-3 and TRBJ1-2, with 7 positions matching TRBD1. Germline CDR1 and CDR2: SGHTA and FQGTGA. The V and J ends lost 5 bases and 4 bases, in that order; junction bases with no gene match: 4. This CDR3 comprises 13 residues.

This clone was observed a single time. This chain uses TRBV29-1 with TRBJ1-5; D possibly corresponds to TRBD1 (5 bases). The germline V gene encodes CDR1 SQVTM and CDR2 ANQGSEA. Deletions cut 5 bases from V and 2 bases from J, with 10 bases between. The length of the CDR3 is 13 residues. Here the CDR3 reads CSVRQSGNQPQHF. CDR3 nucleotides: TGCAGCGTTCGACAGTCAGGCAATCAGCCCCAGCATTTT.

The V and J genes are TRBV10-3 and TRBJ2-3; D uncertain. Germline CDR1 reads ENHRY; CDR2 reads SYGVKD. The CDR3 totals 16 residues. Trimming left V 3 bases short and J 0 bases short, with 13 bases between. CDR3: CAISDGWLPSTDTQYF. The CDR3 bases are TGTGCCATCAGTGATGGATGGCTTCCTAGCACAGATACGCAGTATTTT.

This clone was recorded once. This chain joins TRBV5-1 and TRBJ1-6; 8 nucleotides agree with TRBD1. With V trimmed by 5 bases and J by 5 bases, 6 bases remained unmatched. The CDR3 loop spans 15 amino acids. Germline V gene data show CDR1 as SGHRS and CDR2 as YFSETQ. DNA of the CDR3: TGCGCCAGCAGTTCCCAGGGGGCCGATAATTCACCCCTCCACTTT. This translates into CASSSQGADNSPLHF.

The chain recombines TRBV28 with TRBJ1-2; TRBD1 matches 10 bases. V gave up 4 bases and J gave up 5 bases; unmatched junction bases: 4. The CDR3 length is 14 residues. Per the germline V gene, CDR1 is MDHEN and CDR2 is SYDVKM. The CDR3 sequence is CASSSGQGIYGYTF. CDR3 in DNA: TGTGCCAGCAGTTCGGGACAGGGGATTTATGGCTACACCTTC.

J is TRBJ2-7 and V is TRBV19, with 8 bases lining up with TRBD1. The CDR3 consists of 16 residues. Looked up from germline, CDR1 is LNHDA and CDR2 is SQIVND (reference sequence). V shed 6 bases, J shed 3 bases, and the junction held 13 bases outside the gene matches. CDR3 region: CASSLQGATGDYEQYF. As DNA, the CDR3 is TGTGCCAGTAGCCTGCAGGGGGCGACTGGAGACTACGAGCAGTACTTC.

Note on this clone: Other DNA variants within this sample encode the same CDR3. The V call is TRBV28, the J call TRBJ2-7; D is undetermined. Per the germline V gene, CDR1 is MDHEN and CDR2 is SYDVKM. V was shortened by 5 bases and J by 0 bases, with 2 bases between the two germline ends. The CDR3 is 11 amino acids. CDR3 sequence reads: CASSSSYEQYF. The CDR3 coding sequence is TGTGCCAGCAGTAGCTCCTACGAGCAGTACTTC.

J is TRBJ2-3 and V is TRBV5-1; no clear D. Looked up from germline, CDR1 is SGHRS and CDR2 is YFSETQ. V lost 6 bases to trimming and J lost 1 base, with 9 bases between them. The CDR3 covers 13 residues. CDR3 in DNA: TGCGCCAGCAACCCTATGGGCACAGATACGCAGTATTTT. Residues: CASNPMGTDTQYF.

This chain joins TRBV13 and TRBJ1-1; 8 bases fit TRBD1. The CDR3 has 15 residues. Germline V CDR1 and CDR2: PRHDT, FYEKMQ (reference sequence). V was pared by 5 bases and J by 3 bases, with 8 bases of the junction left unmatched. This CDR3 reads CASSRPRGRDTEAFF. CDR3 bases: TGTGCCAGCAGCCGACCCAGGGGGCGCGACACTGAAGCTTTCTTT.

V gene TRBV29-1 combines with J gene TRBJ2-1, with a possible D match to TRBD2 (6 bases). V was clipped by 0 bases and J by 2 bases, with 14 bases between them. Germline-derived CDR1 and CDR2 are SQVTM and ANQGSEA. CDR3 length equals 16 residues. The CDR3 is CSVEDRGGTAYNEQFF. The CDR3 DNA is TGCAGCGTTGAAGATCGGGGCGGGACGGCCTACAATGAGCAGTTCTTC.